These 13 T cell receptor beta chains came from one sample sequenced in a study of T-cell memory formation after mild COVID-19. TCRdb called the 5' RACE reads again in MiXCR, with one record for every CDR3 protein. The sample contains about 560,000 distinct CDR3 sequences, 15% to 20% of which appear only once. Specimen: PBMCs or a T cell subset sorted from them (not recorded which). Receptors were obtained from an adult woman who had mild COVID-19 (a few samples of this study predate the infection). Cell type and time point are not known.

This chain's CDR3 is CASSPISGQLNSYEQYF. CDR3 nucleotide sequence: TGTGCCAGCTCACCCATATCGGGACAGCTAAATTCCTACGAGCAGTACTTC. This chain connects TRBV18 to TRBJ2-7, with 7 nucleotides matching TRBD1. Germline CDR1 and CDR2: KGHSH and LQKENI. There are 17 residues in the CDR3. V shed 3 bases and J 1 base; nucleotides not matched to a gene: 12.

This chain uses TRBV6-2 or TRBV6-3 with TRBJ2-5; the match to TRBD2 covers 12 bases. Trimming at V came to 7 bases and at J to 5 bases, leaving 5 bases not matched to a gene. The germline V gene has CDR1 MNHEY and CDR2 SVGEGT. The CDR3 is 14 amino acids. CDR3 loop: CASTGLAGRETQYF. CDR3 coding DNA: TGTGCCAGCACCGGACTAGCGGGACGGGAGACCCAGTACTTC.

The table lists this clonotype with a few counts. CDR3 sequence reads: CASSLAGRNQPQHF. DNA of the CDR3: TGTGCCAGCAGTTTGGCAGGGAGGAATCAGCCCCAGCATTTT. The V call is TRBV12-3 or TRBV12-4, the J call TRBJ1-5; the D gene is possibly TRBD1 (5 bases). CDR3 length equals 14 residues. Between the trimmed V and J ends, which lost 3 bases and 4 bases, there was a span of 10 bases.

This clonotype was recorded a few times. The chain uses TRBV6-2 or TRBV6-3 and TRBJ1-2; 8 bases align to TRBD1. This CDR3 is 17 amino acids long. With V trimmed by 6 bases and J by 3 bases, 15 bases remained unmatched. Germline V CDR1 and CDR2: MNHEY, SVGEGT. The CDR3 here is CASSLILGQGLDYGYTF. The CDR3 DNA sequence: TGTGCCAGCAGCCTAATACTCGGACAGGGTTTGGACTATGGCTACACCTTC.

This clonotype appeared a few times. This sequence joins TRBV10-3 and TRBJ2-5; 12 positions agree with TRBD2. J gave up 4 bases and V 2 bases, and 5 bases lay outside the gene matches. Germline CDR1 is ENHRY and CDR2 is SYGVKD. The CDR3 runs 16 residues. CDR3 coding DNA: TGTGCCATCAGTGAGCCCCCGACTAGCGGGAGAGAGACCCAGTACTTC. This codes for CAISEPPTSGRETQYF.

This clonotype was seen only a few times. The chain carries TRBV5-1 and TRBJ1-1; 7 bases map to TRBD1. V was pared by 4 bases and J by 2 bases, with 5 bases of the junction left unmatched. This CDR3 has 14 amino acids. Germline V gene sequence: CDR1 SGHRS, CDR2 YFSETQ. The CDR3 sequence is CASSPHRGNTEAFF. DNA of the CDR3: TGCGCCAGCAGCCCCCACAGGGGTAACACTGAAGCTTTCTTT.

This chain uses TRBV9 with TRBJ2-7; no clear D. This CDR3 comprises 14 residues. V dropped 0 bases and J dropped 4 bases, with 11 bases sitting between them. Germline V gives CDR1 SGDLS, CDR2 YYNGEE. Here the CDR3 reads CASSVDPNWYEQYF. As DNA, the CDR3 is TGTGCCAGCAGCGTAGACCCTAATTGGTACGAGCAGTACTTC.

This clonotype has just a few counts. V is TRBV7-2 and J is TRBJ1-2; D remains unclear. The CDR3 covers 14 residues. V shed 0 bases and J shed 8 bases, with 13 bases lying between them. In germline, CDR1 is SGHTA, CDR2 FQGNSA. CDR3 residues: CASSLAGSAAGYTF. The CDR3 DNA is TGTGCCAGCAGCTTAGCGGGAAGTGCAGCCGGCTACACCTTC. Complete variable domain (other parts from reference TRBV7-2 and TRBJ1-2): GAGVSQSPSNKVTEKGKDVELRCDPISGHTALYWYRQSLGQGLEFLIYFQGNSAPDKSGLPSDRFSAERTGGSVSTLTIQRTQQEDSAVYLCASSLAGSAAGYTFGSGTRLTVV.

This clonotype occurred a few times. The chain carries TRBV2 and TRBJ2-1; 7 bases are shared with TRBD1. Germline loops: CDR1 SNHLY, CDR2 FYNNEI. CDR3 length: 15 amino acids. Trimming cost V 4 bases and J 7 bases; bases outside gene matches: 10. This CDR3 reads CASSGTGFAGNEQFF. The CDR3 DNA sequence: TGTGCCAGCAGTGGGACAGGTTTTGCCGGGAATGAGCAGTTCTTC.

This clonotype was picked up many times. The rearrangement joins TRBV24-1 to TRBJ2-3; D call uncertain. This CDR3 spans 12 amino acids. Trimming shortened V by 6 bases and J by 3 bases, and 6 bases separated the two germline ends. The germline V gene encodes CDR1 KGHDR and CDR2 SFDVKD. The CDR3 nucleotides read TGTGCCACCAGTCTAGGAACAGATACGCAGTATTTT. Translation gives CATSLGTDTQYF.

The rearrangement links TRBV10-2 to TRBJ2-3; TRBD2 is a possible D gene (5 bases). Germline V gene data show CDR1 as WSHSY and CDR2 as SAAADI. The V end was cut by 7 bases, the J end by 0 bases, with 8 bases between. The CDR3 extends over 13 amino acids. The CDR3, as DNA: TGCGCCAGCAAACGGACTAGCACAGATACGCAGTATTTT. Residues: CASKRTSTDTQYF.

The rearrangement joins TRBV12-3 or TRBV12-4 to TRBJ1-4; 7 positions match TRBD1. V shed 2 bases and J 8 bases; nucleotides not matched to a gene: 5. This CDR3 spans 14 amino acids. CDR3 amino acids: CASSLSEGGEKLFF. The CDR3 DNA follows: TGTGCCAGCAGTTTATCGGAAGGGGGCGAAAAACTGTTTTTT.

The V call is TRBV6-5, the J call TRBJ2-5; 8 positions match TRBD2. Germline assignment: CDR1 MNHEY and CDR2 SVGAGI. The CDR3 contains 17 residues. The V and J ends lost 7 bases and 1 base, in that order; junction bases with no gene match: 14. CDR3 protein: CASTPGGGRSPQETQYF. The CDR3 DNA follows: TGTGCCAGCACCCCCGGGGGCGGGAGGAGCCCCCAAGAGACCCAGTACTTC.